This T cell receptor beta chain stems from a study of graft-versus-host responses after intestinal transplantation. V shed 5 bases, J shed 1 base, and the junction held 9 bases outside the gene matches. The CDR3 extends over 16 amino acids. CDR1 is SGHRS and CDR2 is YFSETQ in the germline V gene. Points on this clone: Its antigen is not identified.

The repertoire was sequenced with immunoSEQ multiplex PCR; TCRdb's copy has only in-frame clones and lacks some. The table records about 88,000 clones, 85% to 90% of them present only once. The sequence was collected from a human donor who received an intestinal transplant. The material sequenced was unstimulated CD4+ T cells sorted from spleen or lymph node cells, taken before intestinal transplant. This chain joins TRBV5-1 and TRBJ2-4, with 7 bases matching TRBD1. The CDR3: CASRTLQGVAKNIQYF. CDR3 DNA sequence: TGCGCCAGCAGAACACTCCAGGGGGTGGCCAAAAACATTCAGTACTTC. Using reference TRBV5-1 and TRBJ2-4 for the parts outside the CDR3, the full variable domain is KAGVTQTPRYLIKTRGQQVTLSCSPISGHRSVSWYQQTPGQGLQFLFEYFSETQRNKGNFPGRFSGRQFSNSRSEMNVSTLELGDSALYLCASRTLQGVAKNIQYFGAGTRLSVL.